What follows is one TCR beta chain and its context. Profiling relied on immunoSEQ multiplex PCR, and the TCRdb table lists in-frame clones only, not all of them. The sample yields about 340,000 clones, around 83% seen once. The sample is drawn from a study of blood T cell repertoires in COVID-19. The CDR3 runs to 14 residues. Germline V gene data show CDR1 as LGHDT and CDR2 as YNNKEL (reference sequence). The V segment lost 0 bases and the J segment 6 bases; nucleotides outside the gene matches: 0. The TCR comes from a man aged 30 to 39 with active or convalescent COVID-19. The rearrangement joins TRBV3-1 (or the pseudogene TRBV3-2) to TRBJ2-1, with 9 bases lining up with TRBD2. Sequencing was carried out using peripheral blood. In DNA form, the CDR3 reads TGTGCCAGCAGCCAAGAGGGACTAGCCAATGAGCAGTTCTTC. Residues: CASSQEGLANEQFF.